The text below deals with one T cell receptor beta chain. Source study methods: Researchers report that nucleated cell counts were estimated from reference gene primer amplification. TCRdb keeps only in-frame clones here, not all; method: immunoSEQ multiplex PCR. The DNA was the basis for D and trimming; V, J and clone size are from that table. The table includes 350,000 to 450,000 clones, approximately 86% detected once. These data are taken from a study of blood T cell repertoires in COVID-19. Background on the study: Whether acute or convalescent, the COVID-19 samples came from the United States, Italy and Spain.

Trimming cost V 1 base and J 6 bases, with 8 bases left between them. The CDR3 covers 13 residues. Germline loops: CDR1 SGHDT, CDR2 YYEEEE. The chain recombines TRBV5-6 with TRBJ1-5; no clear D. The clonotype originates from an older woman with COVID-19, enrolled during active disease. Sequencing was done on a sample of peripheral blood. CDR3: CASSLFLSQPQHF. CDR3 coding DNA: TGTGCCAGCAGCTTGTTTCTTAGTCAGCCCCAGCATTTT.